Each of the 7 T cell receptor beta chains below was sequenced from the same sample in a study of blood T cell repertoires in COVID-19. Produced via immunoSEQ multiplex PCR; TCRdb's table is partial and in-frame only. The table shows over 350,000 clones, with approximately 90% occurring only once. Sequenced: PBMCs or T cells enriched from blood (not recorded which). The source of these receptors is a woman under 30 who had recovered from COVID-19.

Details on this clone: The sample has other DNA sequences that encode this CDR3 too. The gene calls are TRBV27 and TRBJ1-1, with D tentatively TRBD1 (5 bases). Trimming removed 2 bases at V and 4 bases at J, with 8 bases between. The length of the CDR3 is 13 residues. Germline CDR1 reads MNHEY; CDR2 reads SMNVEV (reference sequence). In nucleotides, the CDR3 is TGTGCCAGCAGTTTAAGGGGCGGCACTGAAGCTTTCTTT. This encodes CASSLRGGTEAFF.

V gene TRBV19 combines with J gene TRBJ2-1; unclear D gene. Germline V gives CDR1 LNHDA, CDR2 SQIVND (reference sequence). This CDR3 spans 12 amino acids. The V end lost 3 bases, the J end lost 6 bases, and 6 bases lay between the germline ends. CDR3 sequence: CASSMGLNEQFF. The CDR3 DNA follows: TGTGCCAGTAGTATGGGCCTCAATGAGCAGTTCTTC. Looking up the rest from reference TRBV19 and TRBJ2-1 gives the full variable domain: DGGITQSPKYLFRKEGQNVTLSCEQNLNHDAMYWYRQDPGQGLRLIYYSQIVNDFQKGDIAEGYSVSREKKESFPLTVTSAQKNPTAFYLCASSMGLNEQFFGPGTRLTVL.

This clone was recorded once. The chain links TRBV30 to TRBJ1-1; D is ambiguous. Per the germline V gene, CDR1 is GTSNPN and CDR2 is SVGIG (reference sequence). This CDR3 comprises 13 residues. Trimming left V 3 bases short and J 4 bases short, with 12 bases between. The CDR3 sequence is CAWRIPLGTEAFF. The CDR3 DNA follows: TGTGCCTGGAGAATCCCGCTAGGCACTGAAGCTTTCTTT.

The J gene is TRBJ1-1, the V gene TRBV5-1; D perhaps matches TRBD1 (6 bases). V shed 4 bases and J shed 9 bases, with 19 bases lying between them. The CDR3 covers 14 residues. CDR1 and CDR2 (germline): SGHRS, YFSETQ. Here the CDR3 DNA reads TGCGCCAGCAGCCCCAGCACATCACAGGGACAAGCTTTCTTT. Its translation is CASSPSTSQGQAFF.

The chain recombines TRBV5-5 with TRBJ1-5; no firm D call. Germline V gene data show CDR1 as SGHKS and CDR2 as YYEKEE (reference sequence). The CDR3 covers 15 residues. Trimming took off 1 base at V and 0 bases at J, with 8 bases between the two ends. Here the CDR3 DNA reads TGTGCCAGCAGCTTGCATAGTGATAGCAATCAGCCCCAGCATTTT. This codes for CASSLHSDSNQPQHF.

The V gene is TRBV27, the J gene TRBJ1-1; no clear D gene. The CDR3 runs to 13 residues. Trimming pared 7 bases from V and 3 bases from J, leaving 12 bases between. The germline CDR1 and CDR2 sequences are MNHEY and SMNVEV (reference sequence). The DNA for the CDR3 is TGTGCCAGCACCTCAGGTTTGGACACTGAAGCTTTCTTT. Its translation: CASTSGLDTEAFF.

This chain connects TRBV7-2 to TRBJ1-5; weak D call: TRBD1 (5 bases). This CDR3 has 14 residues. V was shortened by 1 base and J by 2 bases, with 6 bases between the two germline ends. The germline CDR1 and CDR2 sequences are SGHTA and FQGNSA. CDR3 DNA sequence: TGTGCCAGCAGCTTAGGACAGCGCAATCAGCCCCAGCATTTT. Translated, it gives CASSLGQRNQPQHF.